This T cell receptor (beta chain) was recorded in a study of CD8 T cells in Susac syndrome. Across the study: Patients with Susac syndrome were therapy-naive, taking corticosteroids, with some also receiving intravenous immunoglobulin, or taking intravenous immunoglobulin alone at the time their blood was drawn. General study findings and limits: When the CD4+ T cell repertoires of patients with Susac syndrome were examined, they did not show any clonal expansion.

Random-hexamer reverse transcription was applied to about 0.5 to 1 ug RNA. TCRdb independently ran MiXCR on the immunoSEQ multiplex PCR reads; one entry per CDR3 protein. Seen here are 210,000 or so distinct CDR3 sequences, 94% observed once, and the top ten hold around 0.15%. Remarks on this clonotype: The antigen is undetermined.

Germline V gene sequence: CDR1 MNHNS, CDR2 SASEGT. The V end was cut by 2 bases, the J end by 3 bases, with 7 bases between. The CDR3 sequence is 13 residues long. FACS was used to enrich TEMRA cells, whereas the CD8+ and CD4+ T cells were obtained by negative isolation. The sample consisted of CD4+ T cells from PBMCs. The chain couples TRBV6-1 to TRBJ1-2; maybe TRBD1 (5 bases). The receptor's source is a human donor with Susac syndrome. CDR3 sequence reads: CASSERQHYGYTF. The CDR3 bases are TGTGCCAGCAGTGAAAGACAGCACTATGGCTACACCTTC.